The clone carrying this T cell receptor beta chain has just one count. Its cognate antigen is unknown. This CDR3 spans 20 amino acids. The V and J ends lost 6 bases and 1 base, in that order; junction bases with no gene match: 22. Germline V gives CDR1 SGHRS, CDR2 YFSETQ. TCRdb's copy holds only in-frame clones and misses some; the assay was immunoSEQ multiplex PCR. The sample carries fewer than 85,000 clones, over 85% recorded once. Patients who had autoimmune disease history or got systemic immunosuppression were left out. This entry comes from a study of OX40 agonist ivuxolimab in advanced cancers. Study observations and caveats: Averaged across samples, CD8+ T cells carried more expanded clones than CD4+ did.

The chain uses TRBV5-1 and TRBJ2-7; 10 bases align to TRBD2. This clonotype was obtained from an adult with an advanced solid tumor such as melanoma, head and neck, liver or kidney cancer. Here the sequenced sample was CD4+ or CD8+ T cells sorted from blood, taken in a trial of the OX40 agonist ivuxolimab. Written as DNA, the CDR3 is TGCGCCAGCACCCGTCGCCCTGGAGCGCGGGAGGGACTAGCGTCCTACGAGCAGTACTTC. This codes for CASTRRPGAREGLASYEQYF.